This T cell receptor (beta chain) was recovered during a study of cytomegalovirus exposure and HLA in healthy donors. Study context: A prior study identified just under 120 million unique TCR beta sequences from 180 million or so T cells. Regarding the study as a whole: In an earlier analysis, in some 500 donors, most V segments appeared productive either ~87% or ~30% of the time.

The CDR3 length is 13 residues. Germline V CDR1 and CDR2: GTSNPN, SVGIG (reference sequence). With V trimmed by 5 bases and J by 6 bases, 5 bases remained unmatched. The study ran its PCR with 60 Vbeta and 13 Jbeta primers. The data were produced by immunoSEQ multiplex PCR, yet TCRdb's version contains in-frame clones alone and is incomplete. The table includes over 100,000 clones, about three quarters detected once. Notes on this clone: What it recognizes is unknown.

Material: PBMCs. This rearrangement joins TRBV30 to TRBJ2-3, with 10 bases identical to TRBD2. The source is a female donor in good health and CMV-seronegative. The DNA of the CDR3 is TGTGCCTGGCAGAGCGGGGGGGCGGATACGCAGTATTTT. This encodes CAWQSGGADTQYF.